This T cell receptor beta chain was profiled in a study of patients and donors after allogeneic stem cell transplantation. The CDR3 spans 17 residues. The germline V gene has CDR1 MGHRA and CDR2 YSYEKL. Trimming cost V 0 bases and J 3 bases, with 17 bases left between them. This clonotype was found a few times. In TCRdb, the RT-PCR reads were re-called with MiXCR into one record per CDR3 protein. The repertoire holds about 90,000 distinct CDR3 sequences, with roughly 50% as singletons. This TCR was recovered from a human donor who was either an allogeneic HSCT recipient or a stem cell or donor lymphocyte infusion donor (not recorded which). It is not recorded whose cells these are; they may come from a transplant donor. The sample was blood, either unsorted or a sorted T cell fraction (not recorded which). V is TRBV4-1 and J is TRBJ1-1; unclear D gene. CDR3 sequence (DNA): TGCGCCAGCAGCCAAGAGAGAGTCAAGGGTTTCGACACTGAAGCTTTCTTT. Translation gives CASSQERVKGFDTEAFF.